The clone carrying this T cell receptor (beta chain) was observed many times. Its antigen remains unknown. CDR1 is SEHNR and CDR2 is FQNEAQ in the germline V gene (reference sequence). V lost 5 bases, J lost 9 bases, and 14 bases lay in between. The CDR3 extends over 12 amino acids. These data originate in a study of neurological immune-mediated disorders. TCRdb passed the 5' RACE reads through MiXCR, listing each CDR3 protein once. The table records some 57,000 distinct CDR3 sequences, around 3.4% of them present only once. General study points: In HTLV-1-associated myelopathy, TCR clonal expansion was greatest, and in multiple sclerosis it was least, below healthy controls. The multiple sclerosis repertoire cluster had no clinical or MRI correlate.

The chain has TRBV7-9 and TRBJ2-7; D possibly corresponds to TRBD1 (6 bases). The source of this sequence is a woman in her fifties or sixties with multiple sclerosis. The source material was PBMCs. The CDR3 here is CASSRDTGGQYF. The CDR3 nucleotides read TGTGCCAGCAGCCGGGACACGGGTGGGCAGTACTTC.